This TCR beta chain is from a study of cytomegalovirus exposure and HLA in healthy donors. General study findings and limits: The likely explanation for a cluster of highly shared sequence variants was sequencing artifact.

To note about this clone: Its antigen is as yet unknown.

Germline CDR1 KGHSH, CDR2 LQKENI. The CDR3 runs to 13 residues. With V trimmed by 4 bases and J by 9 bases, 6 bases remained unmatched. PCR used 60 Vbeta primers and 13 Jbeta primers. TCRdb keeps only in-frame clones here, not all; method: immunoSEQ multiplex PCR. The profile covers tens of thousands of clones, with less than 75% appearing a single time and more than 20% taken by the ten largest. J is TRBJ1-2 and V is TRBV18; TRBD1 agrees at 9 bases. The sample was PBMCs. This TCR derives from a middle-aged man in good health and CMV-seropositive. The CDR3 bases are TGTGCCAGCTCACAAGACAGGGGGGAAAGCTACACCTTC. Protein sequence: CASSQDRGESYTF.